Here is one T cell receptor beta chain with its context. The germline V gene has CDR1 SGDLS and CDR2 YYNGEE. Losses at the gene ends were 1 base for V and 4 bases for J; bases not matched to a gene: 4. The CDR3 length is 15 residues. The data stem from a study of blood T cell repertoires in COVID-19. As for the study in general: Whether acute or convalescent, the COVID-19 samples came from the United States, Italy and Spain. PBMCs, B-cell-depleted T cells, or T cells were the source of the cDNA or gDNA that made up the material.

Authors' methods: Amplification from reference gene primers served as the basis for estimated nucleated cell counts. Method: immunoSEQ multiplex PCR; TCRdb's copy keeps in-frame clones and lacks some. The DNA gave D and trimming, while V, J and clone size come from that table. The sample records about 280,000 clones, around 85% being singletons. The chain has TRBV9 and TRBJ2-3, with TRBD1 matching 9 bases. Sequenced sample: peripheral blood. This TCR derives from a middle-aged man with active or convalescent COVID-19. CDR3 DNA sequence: TGTGCCAGCAGCGTAACACAGGGGGCGTCAGATACGCAGTATTTT. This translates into CASSVTQGASDTQYF.